The clone carrying this TCR beta chain was picked up many times. These data are taken from a study of human T cells and chemical hapten exposure. Whole-study context: Chiefly women, the patients showed alopecia areata, totalis or universalis.

The V and J ends lost 3 bases and 2 bases, in that order; junction bases with no gene match: 1. The CDR3 is made up of 14 amino acids. Germline CDR1 is DFQATT and CDR2 is SNEGSKA (reference sequence). Specified time point: pre-sensitization, week 0. Stated treatment: therapeutic diphenylcyclopropenone sensitization with weekly scalp DPC. TCRdb re-called the RACE reads with MiXCR, one entry per CDR3 protein. Of tens of thousands of distinct CDR3 sequences in the sample, approximately 11% were seen once. This sequence originates from a woman aged 40 to 49 with alopecia areata. Some clones in this sample may be carry-over from other donors' samples. The chain recombines TRBV20-1 with TRBJ2-7; 13 bases agree with TRBD2. The sequenced sample was whole blood, obtained in connection with sensitization to the hapten diphenylcyclopropenone (DPC). The chain's CDR3 is CSASGTSGAYEQYF. In DNA, the CDR3 is TGCAGTGCTAGCGGGACTAGCGGGGCCTACGAGCAGTACTTC.